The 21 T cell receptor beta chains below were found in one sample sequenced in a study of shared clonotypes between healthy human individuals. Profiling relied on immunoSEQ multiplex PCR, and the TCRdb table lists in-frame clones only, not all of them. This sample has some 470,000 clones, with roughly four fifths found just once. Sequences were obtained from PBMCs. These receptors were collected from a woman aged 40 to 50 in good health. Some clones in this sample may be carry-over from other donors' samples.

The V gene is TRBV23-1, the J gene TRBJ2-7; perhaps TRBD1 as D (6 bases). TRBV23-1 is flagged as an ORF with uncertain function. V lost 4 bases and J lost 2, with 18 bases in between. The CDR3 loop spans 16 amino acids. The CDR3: CASSPSQGGTTYEQYF. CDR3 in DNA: TGCGCCAGCAGTCCCTCCCAAGGGGGTACCACCTACGAGCAGTACTTC.

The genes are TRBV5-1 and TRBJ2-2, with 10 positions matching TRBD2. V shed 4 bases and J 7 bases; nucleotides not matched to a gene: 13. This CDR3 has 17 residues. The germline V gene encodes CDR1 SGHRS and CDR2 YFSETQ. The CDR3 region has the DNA TGCGCCAGCAGCACCTTCCTAGCGGGAGATGTGATCGGGGAGCTGTTTTTT. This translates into CASSTFLAGDVIGELFF.

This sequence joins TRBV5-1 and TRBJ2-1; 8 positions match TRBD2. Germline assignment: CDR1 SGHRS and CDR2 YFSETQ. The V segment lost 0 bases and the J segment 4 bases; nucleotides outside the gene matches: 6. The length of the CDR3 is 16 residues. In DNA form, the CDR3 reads TGCGCCAGCAGCTTGGATCAGACTAGCGTTTACAATGAGCAGTTCTTC. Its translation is CASSLDQTSVYNEQFF.

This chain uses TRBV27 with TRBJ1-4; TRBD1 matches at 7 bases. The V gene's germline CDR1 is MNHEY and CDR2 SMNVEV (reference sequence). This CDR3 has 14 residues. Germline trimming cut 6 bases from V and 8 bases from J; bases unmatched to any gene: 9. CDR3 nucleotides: TGTGCCAGCAGCCCTCAGGGGGAGGAGGAAAAACTGTTTTTT. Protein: CASSPQGEEEKLFF.

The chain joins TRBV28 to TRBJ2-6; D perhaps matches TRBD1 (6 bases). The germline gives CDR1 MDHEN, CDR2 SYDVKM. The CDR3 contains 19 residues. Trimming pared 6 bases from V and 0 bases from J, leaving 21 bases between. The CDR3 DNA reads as TGTGCCAGCAGCCAAAGGCGTTGGGGGCGAACCTCTGGGGCCAACGTCCTGACTTTC. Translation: CASSQRRWGRTSGANVLTF.

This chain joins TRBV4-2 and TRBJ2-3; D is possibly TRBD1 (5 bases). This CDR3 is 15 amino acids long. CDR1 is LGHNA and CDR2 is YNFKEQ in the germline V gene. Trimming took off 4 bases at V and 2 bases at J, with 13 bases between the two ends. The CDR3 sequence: CASSPDIVSTDTQYF. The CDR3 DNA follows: TGTGCCAGCAGCCCGGACATTGTTTCCACAGATACGCAGTATTTT.

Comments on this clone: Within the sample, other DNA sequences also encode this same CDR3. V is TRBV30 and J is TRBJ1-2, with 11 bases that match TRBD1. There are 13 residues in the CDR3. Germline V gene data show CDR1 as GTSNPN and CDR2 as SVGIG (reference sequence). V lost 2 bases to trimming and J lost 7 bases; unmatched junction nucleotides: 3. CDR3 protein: CAWSLGTGGGYTF. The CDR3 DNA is TGTGCCTGGAGTCTAGGGACAGGGGGTGGCTACACCTTC.

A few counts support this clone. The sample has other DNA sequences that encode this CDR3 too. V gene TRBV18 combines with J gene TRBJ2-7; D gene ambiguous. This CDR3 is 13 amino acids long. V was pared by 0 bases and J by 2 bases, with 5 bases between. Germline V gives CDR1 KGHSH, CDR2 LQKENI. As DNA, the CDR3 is TGTGCCAGCTCACCACCTAGTACCTACGAGCAGTACTTC. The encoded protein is CASSPPSTYEQYF.

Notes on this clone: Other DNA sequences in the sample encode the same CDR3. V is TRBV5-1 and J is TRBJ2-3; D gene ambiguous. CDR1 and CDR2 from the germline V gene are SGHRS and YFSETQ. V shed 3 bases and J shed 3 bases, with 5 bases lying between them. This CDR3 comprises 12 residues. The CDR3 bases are TGCGCCAGCAGCTCGAGGACAGATACGCAGTATTTT. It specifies CASSSRTDTQYF.

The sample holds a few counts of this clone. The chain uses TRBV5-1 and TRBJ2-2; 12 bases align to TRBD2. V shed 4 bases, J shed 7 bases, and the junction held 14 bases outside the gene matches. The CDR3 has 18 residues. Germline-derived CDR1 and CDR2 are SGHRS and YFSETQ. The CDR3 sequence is CASSPRLAGGPGGGELFF. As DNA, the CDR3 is TGCGCCAGCAGCCCCCGGCTAGCGGGAGGGCCCGGCGGCGGGGAGCTGTTTTTT.

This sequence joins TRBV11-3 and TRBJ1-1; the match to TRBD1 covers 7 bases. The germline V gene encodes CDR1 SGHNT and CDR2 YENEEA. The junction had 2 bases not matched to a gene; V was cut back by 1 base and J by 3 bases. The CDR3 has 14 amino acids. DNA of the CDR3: TGTGCCAGCAGCTTAGCGGGACAGCACACTGAAGCTTTCTTT. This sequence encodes CASSLAGQHTEAFF.

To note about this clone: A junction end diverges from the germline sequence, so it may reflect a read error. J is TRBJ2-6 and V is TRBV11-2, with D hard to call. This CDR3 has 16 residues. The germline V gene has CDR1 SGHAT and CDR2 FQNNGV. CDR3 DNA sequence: TGCGCCAGCAGCCAAGAAGTCGGCTCTGGGGCCAACGTCCTGACTTTC. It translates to CASSQEVGSGANVLTF.

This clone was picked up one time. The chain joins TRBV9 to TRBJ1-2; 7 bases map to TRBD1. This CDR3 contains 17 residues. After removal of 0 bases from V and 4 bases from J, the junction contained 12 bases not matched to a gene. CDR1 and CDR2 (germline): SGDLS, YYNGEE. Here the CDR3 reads CASSVGQGDLRSYGYTF. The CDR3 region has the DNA TGTGCCAGCAGCGTAGGGCAGGGGGACCTAAGGAGCTATGGCTACACCTTC.

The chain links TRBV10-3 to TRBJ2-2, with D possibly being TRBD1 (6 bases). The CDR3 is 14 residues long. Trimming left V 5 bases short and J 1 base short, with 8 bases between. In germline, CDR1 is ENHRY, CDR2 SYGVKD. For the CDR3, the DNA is TGTGCCATCAGTAGCAGGGGGAACACCGGGGAGCTGTTTTTT. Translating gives CAISSRGNTGELFF.

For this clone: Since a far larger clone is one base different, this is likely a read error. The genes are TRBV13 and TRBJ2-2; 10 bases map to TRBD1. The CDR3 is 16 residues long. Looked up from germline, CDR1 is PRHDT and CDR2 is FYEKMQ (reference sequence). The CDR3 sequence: CASSGTGVGLTGEQFF. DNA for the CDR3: TGTGCCAGCTCCGGGACAGGGGTCGGTCTCACCGGGGAGCAGTTTTTT.

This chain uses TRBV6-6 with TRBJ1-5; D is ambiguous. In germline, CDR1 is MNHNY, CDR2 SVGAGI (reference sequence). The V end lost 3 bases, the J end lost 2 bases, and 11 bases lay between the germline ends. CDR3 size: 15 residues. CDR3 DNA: TGTGCCAGCAGTTATCCTGCGGTTGGCAATCAGCCCCAGCATTTT. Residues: CASSYPAVGNQPQHF.

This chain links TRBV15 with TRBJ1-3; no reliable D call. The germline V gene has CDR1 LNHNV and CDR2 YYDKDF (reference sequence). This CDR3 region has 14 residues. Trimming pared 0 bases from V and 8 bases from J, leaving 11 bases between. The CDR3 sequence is CATSRDTGMDTIYF. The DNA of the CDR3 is TGTGCCACCAGCAGAGATACCGGGATGGACACCATATATTTT.

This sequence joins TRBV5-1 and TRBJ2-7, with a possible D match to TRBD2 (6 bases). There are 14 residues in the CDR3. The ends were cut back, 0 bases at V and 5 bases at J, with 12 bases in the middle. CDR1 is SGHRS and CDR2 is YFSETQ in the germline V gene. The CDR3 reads CASSLGAGGDEQYF. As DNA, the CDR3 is TGCGCCAGCAGCTTGGGCGCGGGCGGGGACGAGCAGTACTTC.

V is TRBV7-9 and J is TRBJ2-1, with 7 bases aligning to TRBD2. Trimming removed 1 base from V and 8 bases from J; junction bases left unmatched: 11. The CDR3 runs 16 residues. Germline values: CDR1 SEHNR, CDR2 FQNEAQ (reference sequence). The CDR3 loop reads CASSLVVAGPPHEQFF. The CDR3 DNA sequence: TGTGCCAGCAGCTTAGTTGTAGCGGGCCCTCCGCATGAGCAGTTCTTC.

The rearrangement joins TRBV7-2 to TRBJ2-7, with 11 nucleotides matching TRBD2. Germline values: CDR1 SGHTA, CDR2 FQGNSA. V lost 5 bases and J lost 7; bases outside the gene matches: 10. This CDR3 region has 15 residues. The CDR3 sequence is CASSATSGEGGEQYF. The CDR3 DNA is TGTGCCAGCAGCGCGACTAGCGGGGAGGGCGGAGAGCAGTACTTC.

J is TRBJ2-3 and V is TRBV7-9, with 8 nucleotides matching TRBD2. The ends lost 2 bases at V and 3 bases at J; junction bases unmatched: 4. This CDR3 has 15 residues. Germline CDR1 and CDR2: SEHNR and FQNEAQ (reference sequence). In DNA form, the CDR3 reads TGTGCCAGCAGCTTACTCGAGCGGGGGACAGATACGCAGTATTTT. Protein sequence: CASSLLERGTDTQYF. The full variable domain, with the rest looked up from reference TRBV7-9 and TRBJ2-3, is DTGVSQNPRHKITKRGQNVTFRCDPISEHNRLYWYRQTLGQGPEFLTYFQNEAQLEKSRLLSDRFSAERPKGSFSTLEIQRTEQGDSAMYLCASSLLERGTDTQYFGPGTRLTVL.